The 28 T cell receptor beta chains below all came from one sample that was sequenced in a study of monozygotic twins with inflammatory bowel disease. TCRdb re-called the 5' RACE reads; every CDR3 protein appears as one record, without DNA. Its table lists around 150,000 distinct CDR3 sequences. Material for sequencing was blood. All receptors derive from a human donor with ulcerative colitis or Crohn's disease, or a healthy co-twin of an affected twin (not recorded which).

V usage is TRBV27 and J usage is TRBJ2-2; TCRdb lists TRBD2, though no DNA is available to test this call. Germline-derived CDR1 and CDR2 are MNHEY and SMNVEV (reference sequence). The CDR3 extends over 16 amino acids. CDR3 loop: CASSLQTSGRAGELFF.

V gene TRBV9 combines with J gene TRBJ2-3; TCRdb lists TRBD2, though no DNA is available to test this call. Germline-derived CDR1 and CDR2 are SGDLS and YYNGEE. This CDR3 contains 16 residues. The chain's CDR3 is CASSPGLAVITDTQYF. Full variable domain (rest looked up from reference TRBV9 and TRBJ2-3): DSGVTQTPKHLITATGQRVTLRCSPRSGDLSVYWYQQSLDQGLQFLIQYYNGEERAKGNILERFSAQQFPDLHSELNLSSLELGDSALYFCASSPGLAVITDTQYFGPGTRLTVL.

The chain uses TRBV12-3 or TRBV12-4 and TRBJ2-5; checking the TCRdb D call of TRBD2 is not possible without DNA. CDR3 length equals 16 residues. This CDR3 reads CASSPYLREWGETQYF.

The gene calls are TRBV11-2 and TRBJ2-2; TCRdb designates TRBD2, a call that cannot be tested without DNA. The CDR3 contains 14 residues. The germline V gene has CDR1 SGHAT and CDR2 FQNNGV. The CDR3 here is CASSKGTRAGELFF.

This chain connects TRBV5-1 to TRBJ2-4; absent DNA, TCRdb's TRBD2 call cannot be checked. The CDR3 sequence is 19 residues long. Looked up from germline, CDR1 is SGHRS and CDR2 is YFSETQ. CDR3 residues: CASSSLPSREGLAKNIQYF.

The chain is built from TRBV15 and TRBJ2-1. In germline, CDR1 is LNHNV, CDR2 YYDKDF (reference sequence). The CDR3 contains 13 residues. The CDR3 here is CATSRAEINEQFF.

The rearrangement uses TRBV7-9 and TRBJ1-6; with no DNA, the TCRdb D assignment of TRBD1 cannot be verified. This CDR3 contains 16 residues. CDR1 is SEHNR and CDR2 is FQNEAQ in the germline V gene (reference sequence). This CDR3 is CASSLVMTGDNSPLHF.

J is TRBJ2-5 and V is TRBV12-3 or TRBV12-4; as DNA is missing, the TRBD1 call by TCRdb cannot be tested. The CDR3 totals 13 residues. The CDR3 loop is CASSADRRETQYF.

CDR3 amino acids: CASSYSDLAGVRYEQYF. This chain uses TRBV12-3 or TRBV12-4 with TRBJ2-7; TCRdb indicates TRBD2, and absent DNA this call remains unverified. The CDR3 spans 17 residues.

This sequence joins TRBV30 and TRBJ2-7; TCRdb calls TRBD2, which cannot be checked without DNA. Germline V gene data show CDR1 as GTSNPN and CDR2 as SVGIG (reference sequence). The CDR3 sequence is 12 residues long. The CDR3 spells CAWKLDSYEQYF.

The chain recombines TRBV6-5 with TRBJ1-2. The CDR3 has 14 residues. Germline CDR1 MNHEY, CDR2 SVGAGI. The CDR3 here is CASSYSGTNYGYTF.

This chain links TRBV5-1 with TRBJ2-2; TCRdb proposes TRBD1, but this gene call is untestable without DNA. This CDR3 spans 15 amino acids. CDR1 SGHRS and CDR2 YFSETQ come from the germline V gene. CDR3 protein: CASSLDPGQKGELFF.

This chain links TRBV5-1 with TRBJ2-1; with no DNA, the TCRdb D assignment of TRBD2 cannot be verified. Germline assignment: CDR1 SGHRS and CDR2 YFSETQ. This CDR3 is 12 amino acids long. CDR3: CASSFVEGEQFF.

This sequence joins TRBV19 and TRBJ2-7; TCRdb proposes TRBD2, but this gene call is untestable without DNA. Germline loops: CDR1 LNHDA, CDR2 SQIVND (reference sequence). This CDR3 has 18 amino acids. The CDR3 loop reads CASSIYFMRLAGVYEQYF. The variable domain in full, completed from reference TRBV19 and TRBJ2-7, reads DGGITQSPKYLFRKEGQNVTLSCEQNLNHDAMYWYRQDPGQGLRLIYYSQIVNDFQKGDIAEGYSVSREKKESFPLTVTSAQKNPTAFYLCASSIYFMRLAGVYEQYFGPGTRLTVT.

The chain combines TRBV6-6 with TRBJ1-2. Germline assignment: CDR1 MNHNY and CDR2 SVGAGI (reference sequence). The CDR3 length is 11 residues. CDR3 in amino acids: CASSYPGPNTF.

J is TRBJ2-7 and V is TRBV10-3; lacking DNA, the TRBD1 call made by TCRdb goes unchecked. The CDR3 totals 15 residues. CDR1 and CDR2 (germline): ENHRY, SYGVKD. The CDR3 loop is CAITRGQGSSYEQYF.

The chain couples TRBV4-2 to TRBJ2-7; as DNA is missing, the TRBD1 call by TCRdb cannot be tested. Germline V gene data show CDR1 as LGHNA and CDR2 as YNFKEQ. This CDR3 comprises 15 residues. The CDR3 loop reads CASSLEGGFSYEQYF.

This chain joins TRBV27 and TRBJ1-2. Per the germline V gene, CDR1 is MNHEY and CDR2 is SMNVEV (reference sequence). This CDR3 comprises 15 residues. This chain's CDR3 is CASRRHHLGEYGYTF.

This chain joins TRBV20-1 and TRBJ2-7; TCRdb gives TRBD1 as the D gene, but with no DNA this cannot be confirmed. This CDR3 comprises 13 residues. Germline-derived CDR1 and CDR2 are DFQATT and SNEGSKA (reference sequence). The CDR3 is CSAMDTVADEQYF.

The genes are TRBV5-1 and TRBJ1-1; TCRdb picks TRBD1, but there is no DNA to check that call. The CDR3 covers 15 residues. CDR1 and CDR2 from the germline V gene are SGHRS and YFSETQ. Here the CDR3 reads CASSLATRTGAEAFF.

The J gene is TRBJ2-1, the V gene TRBV18; checking the TCRdb D call of TRBD2 is not possible without DNA. The length of the CDR3 is 17 residues. Germline assignment: CDR1 KGHSH and CDR2 LQKENI. The CDR3 loop reads CASSPLPSGSEGNEQFF.

J is TRBJ2-6 and V is TRBV9; the D gene TCRdb calls, TRBD1, cannot be checked with no DNA. The CDR3 runs 19 residues. The germline CDR1 and CDR2 sequences are SGDLS and YYNGEE. The CDR3 protein is CASSVETDRPFSGANVLTF.

The chain carries TRBV10-3 and TRBJ2-3. CDR1 and CDR2 (germline): ENHRY, SYGVKD. This CDR3 is built from 13 residues. The CDR3 is CAISEVNTDTQYF.

The gene calls are TRBV15 and TRBJ1-5; TCRdb proposes TRBD1, but this gene call is untestable without DNA. This CDR3 is built from 14 residues. CDR1 is LNHNV, CDR2 YYDKDF, per germline (reference sequence). CDR3 loop: CATSVDRGDQPQHF.

The chain recombines TRBV7-3 with TRBJ2-2; the TRBD2 assignment by TCRdb is unverifiable without DNA. This CDR3 contains 15 residues. Germline V CDR1 and CDR2: SGHTA, FQGTGA. CDR3 in amino acids: CASSPSTAPAGELFF. The variable domain in full, completed from reference TRBV7-3 and TRBJ2-2, reads GAGVSQTPSNKVTEKGKYVELRCDPISGHTALYWYRQSLGQGPEFLIYFQGTGAADDSGLPNDRFFAVRPEGSVSTLKIQRTERGDSAVYLCASSPSTAPAGELFFGEGSRLTVL.

This chain connects TRBV6-1 to TRBJ2-3; as DNA is missing, the TRBD1 call by TCRdb cannot be tested. Germline V lookup: CDR1 MNHNS, CDR2 SASEGT. This CDR3 spans 16 amino acids. The CDR3 loop is CASSDGVSGRRDTQYF.

The chain joins TRBV5-1 to TRBJ1-4; the D call of TRBD1 rests on TCRdb alone, since no DNA is present to check it. Germline V gives CDR1 SGHRS, CDR2 YFSETQ. The CDR3 loop spans 15 amino acids. The CDR3: CASSFSGGSSEKLFF.

The chain recombines TRBV7-2 with TRBJ2-7; with no DNA, the TCRdb D assignment of TRBD1 cannot be verified. Per the germline V gene, CDR1 is SGHTA and CDR2 is FQGNSA. The CDR3 has 13 amino acids. The CDR3 spells CASAGSGTYEQYF.